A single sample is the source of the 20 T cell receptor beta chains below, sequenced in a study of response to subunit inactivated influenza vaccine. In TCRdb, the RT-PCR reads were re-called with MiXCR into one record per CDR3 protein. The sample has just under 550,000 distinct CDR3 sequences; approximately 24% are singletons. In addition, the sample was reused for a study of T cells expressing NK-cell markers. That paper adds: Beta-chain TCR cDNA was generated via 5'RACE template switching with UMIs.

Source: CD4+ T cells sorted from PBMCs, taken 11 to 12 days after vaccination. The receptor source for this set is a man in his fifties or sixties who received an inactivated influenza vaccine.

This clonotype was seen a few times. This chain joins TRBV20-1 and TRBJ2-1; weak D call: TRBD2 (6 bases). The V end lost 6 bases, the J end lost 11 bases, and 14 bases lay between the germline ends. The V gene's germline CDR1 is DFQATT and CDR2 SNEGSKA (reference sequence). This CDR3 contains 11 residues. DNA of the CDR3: TGCAGTGCCCAGAAGGGAGGAAAGCAGTTCTTC. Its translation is CSAQKGGKQFF.

The chain's CDR3 is CASSVGQLNTEAFF. CDR3 coding DNA: TGTGCCAGCAGCGTGGGACAGTTGAACACTGAAGCTTTCTTT. J is TRBJ1-1 and V is TRBV5-5; TRBD1 matches 7 bases. Germline V gene data show CDR1 as SGHKS and CDR2 as YYEKEE (reference sequence). Trimming cost V 4 bases and J 0 bases; bases outside gene matches: 3. The CDR3 is made up of 14 amino acids.

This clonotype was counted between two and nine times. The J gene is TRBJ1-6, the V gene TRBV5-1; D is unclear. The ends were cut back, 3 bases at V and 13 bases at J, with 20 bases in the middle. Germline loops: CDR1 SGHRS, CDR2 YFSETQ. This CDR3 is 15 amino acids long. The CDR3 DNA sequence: TGCGCCAGCAGCTCTTTCGACACCGCGAGGGATCCCCTCCACTTT. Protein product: CASSSFDTARDPLHF. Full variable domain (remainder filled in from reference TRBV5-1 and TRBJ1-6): KAGVTQTPRYLIKTRGQQVTLSCSPISGHRSVSWYQQTPGQGLQFLFEYFSETQRNKGNFPGRFSGRQFSNSRSEMNVSTLELGDSALYLCASSSFDTARDPLHFGNGTRLTVT.

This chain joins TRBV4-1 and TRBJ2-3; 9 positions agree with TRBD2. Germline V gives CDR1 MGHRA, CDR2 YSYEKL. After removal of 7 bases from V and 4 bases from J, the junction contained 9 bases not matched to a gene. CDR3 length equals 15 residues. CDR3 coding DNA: TGCGCCAGCAAGCCGGCGGGAGGGGTCGCAGATACGCAGTATTTT. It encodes CASKPAGGVADTQYF.

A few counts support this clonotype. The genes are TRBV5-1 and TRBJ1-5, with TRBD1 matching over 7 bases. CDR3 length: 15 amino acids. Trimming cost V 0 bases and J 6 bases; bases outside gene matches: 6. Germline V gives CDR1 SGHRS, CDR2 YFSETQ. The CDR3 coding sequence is TGCGCCAGCAGCTTGGGGGACAGCACTGTTCAGCCCCAGCATTTT. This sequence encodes CASSLGDSTVQPQHF.

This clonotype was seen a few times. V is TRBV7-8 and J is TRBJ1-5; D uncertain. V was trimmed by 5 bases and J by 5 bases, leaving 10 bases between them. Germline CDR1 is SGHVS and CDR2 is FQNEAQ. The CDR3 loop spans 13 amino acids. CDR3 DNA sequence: TGTGCCAGCAGCCTAGGAATGGATCAGCCCCAGCATTTT. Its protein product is CASSLGMDQPQHF.

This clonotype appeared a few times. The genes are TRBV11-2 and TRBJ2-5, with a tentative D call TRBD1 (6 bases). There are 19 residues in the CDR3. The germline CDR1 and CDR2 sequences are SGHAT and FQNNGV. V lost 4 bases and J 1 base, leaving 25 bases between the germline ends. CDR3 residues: CASSWGFAGGQIIQETQYF. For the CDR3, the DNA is TGTGCCAGCAGCTGGGGGTTCGCAGGAGGACAGATAATCCAAGAGACCCAGTACTTC.

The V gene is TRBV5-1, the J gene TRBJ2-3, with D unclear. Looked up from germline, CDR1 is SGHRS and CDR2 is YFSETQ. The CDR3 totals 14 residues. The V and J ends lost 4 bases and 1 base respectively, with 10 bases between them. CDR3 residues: CASSLRTRTDTQYF. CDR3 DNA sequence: TGCGCCAGCAGCCTCAGAACCCGCACAGATACGCAGTATTTT.

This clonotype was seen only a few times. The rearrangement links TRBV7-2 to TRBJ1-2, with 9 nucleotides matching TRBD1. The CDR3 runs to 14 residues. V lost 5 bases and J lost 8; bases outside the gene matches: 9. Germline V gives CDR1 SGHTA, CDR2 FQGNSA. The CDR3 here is CASSRMGTGRGYTF. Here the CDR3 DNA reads TGTGCCAGCAGCCGTATGGGGACAGGGAGGGGCTACACCTTC.

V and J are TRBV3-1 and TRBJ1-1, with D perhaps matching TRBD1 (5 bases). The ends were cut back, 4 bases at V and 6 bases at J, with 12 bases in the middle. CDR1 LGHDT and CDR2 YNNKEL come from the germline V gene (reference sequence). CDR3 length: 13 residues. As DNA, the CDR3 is TGTGCCAGCAGCCGTCTGGGGGGGGCTGAAGCTTTCTTT. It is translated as CASSRLGGAEAFF.

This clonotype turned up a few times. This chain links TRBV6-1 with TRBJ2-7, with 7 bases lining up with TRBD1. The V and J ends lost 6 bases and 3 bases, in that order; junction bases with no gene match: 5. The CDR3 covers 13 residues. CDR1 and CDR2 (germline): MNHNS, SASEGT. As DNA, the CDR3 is TGTGCCAGCAGCACCAGGGGGATCTACGAGCAGTACTTC. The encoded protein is CASSTRGIYEQYF.

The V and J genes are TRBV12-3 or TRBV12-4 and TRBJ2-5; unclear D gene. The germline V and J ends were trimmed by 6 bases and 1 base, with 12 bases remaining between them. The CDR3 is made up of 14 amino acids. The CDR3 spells CASSSFERQETQYF. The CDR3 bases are TGTGCCAGCAGCAGCTTTGAGCGCCAAGAGACCCAGTACTTC.

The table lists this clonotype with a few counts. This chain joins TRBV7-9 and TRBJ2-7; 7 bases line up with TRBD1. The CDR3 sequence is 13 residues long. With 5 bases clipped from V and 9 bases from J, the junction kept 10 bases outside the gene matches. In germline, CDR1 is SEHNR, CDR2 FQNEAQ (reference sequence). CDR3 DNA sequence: TGTGCCAGCAGCCACTCAGGGGGATCTTGGCAGTACTTC. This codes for CASSHSGGSWQYF. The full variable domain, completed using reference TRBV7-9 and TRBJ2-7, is DTGVSQNPRHKITKRGQNVTFRCDPISEHNRLYWYRQTLGQGPEFLTYFQNEAQLEKSRLLSDRFSAERPKGSFSTLEIQRTEQGDSAMYLCASSHSGGSWQYFGPGTRLTVT.

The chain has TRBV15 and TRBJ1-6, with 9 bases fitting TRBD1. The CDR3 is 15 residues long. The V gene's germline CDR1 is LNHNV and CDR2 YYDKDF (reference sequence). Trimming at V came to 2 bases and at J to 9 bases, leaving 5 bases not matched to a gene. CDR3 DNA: TGTGCCACCAGCAGAACGACAGGGGGTGGTTCACCCCTCCACTTT. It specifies CATSRTTGGGSPLHF.

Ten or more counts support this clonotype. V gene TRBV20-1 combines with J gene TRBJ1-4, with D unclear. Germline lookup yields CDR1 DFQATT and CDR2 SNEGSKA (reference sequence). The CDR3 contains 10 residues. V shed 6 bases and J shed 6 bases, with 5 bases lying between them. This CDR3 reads CSAEDEKLFF. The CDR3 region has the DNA TGCAGTGCCGAGGATGAAAAACTGTTTTTT.

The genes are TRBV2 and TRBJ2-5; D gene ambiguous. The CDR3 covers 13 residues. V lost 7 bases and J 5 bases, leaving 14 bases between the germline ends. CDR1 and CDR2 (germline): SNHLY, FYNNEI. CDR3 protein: CASTKRLSETQYF. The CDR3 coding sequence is TGTGCCAGCACGAAGAGGTTGAGCGAGACCCAGTACTTC.

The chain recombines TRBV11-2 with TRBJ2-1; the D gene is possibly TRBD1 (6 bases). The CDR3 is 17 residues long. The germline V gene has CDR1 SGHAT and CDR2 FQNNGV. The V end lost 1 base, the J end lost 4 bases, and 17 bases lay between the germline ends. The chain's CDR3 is CASSLGSGQTTYNEQFF. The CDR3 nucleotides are TGTGCCAGCAGCTTAGGAAGTGGACAGACGACTTACAATGAGCAGTTCTTC.

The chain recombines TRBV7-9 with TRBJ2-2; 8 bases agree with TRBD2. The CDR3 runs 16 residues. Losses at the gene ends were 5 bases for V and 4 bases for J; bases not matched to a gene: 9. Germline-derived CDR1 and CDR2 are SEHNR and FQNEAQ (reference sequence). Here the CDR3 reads CASSPTRGGSTGELFF. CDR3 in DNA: TGTGCCAGCAGCCCGACCCGCGGGGGGAGCACCGGGGAGCTGTTTTTT.

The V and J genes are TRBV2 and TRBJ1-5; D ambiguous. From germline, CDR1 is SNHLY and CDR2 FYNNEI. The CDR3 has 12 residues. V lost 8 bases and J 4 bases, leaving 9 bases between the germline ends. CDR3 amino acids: CASGPGNQPQHF. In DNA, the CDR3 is TGTGCCAGCGGACCCGGTAATCAGCCCCAGCATTTT. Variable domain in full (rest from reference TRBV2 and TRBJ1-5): EPEVTQTPSHQVTQMGQEVILRCVPISNHLYFYWYRQILGQKVEFLVSFYNNEISEKSEIFDDQFSVERPDGSNFTLKIRSTKLEDSAMYFCASGPGNQPQHFGDGTRLSIL.

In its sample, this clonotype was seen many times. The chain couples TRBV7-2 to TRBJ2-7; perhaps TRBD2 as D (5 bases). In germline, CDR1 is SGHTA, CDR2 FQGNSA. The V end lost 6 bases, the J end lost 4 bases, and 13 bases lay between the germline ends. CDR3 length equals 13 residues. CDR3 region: CASSLGRTYEQYF. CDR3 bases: TGTGCCAGCAGTTTGGGCAGGACTTACGAGCAGTACTTC.